This T cell receptor (beta chain) was captured by sequencing in a study of PD-1 blockade in mismatch repair-deficient tumors. Background on the study: Patients had fewer than 15 mismatch repair-deficient cancer types and were previously treated and progressing.

Remarks on this clone: Its cognate antigen is unknown.

Here immunoSEQ multiplex PCR was the method, and the copy in TCRdb shows in-frame clones only, minus some. The table shows about 79,000 clones, with approximately 80% occurring only once. Mismatch repair deficiency was confirmed in all patients, by PCR or immunohistochemistry. A few pembrolizumab responders had their TCRs sequenced. The study, taken as a whole, reports: Rapid post-treatment expansion, then contraction, generally preceding radiologic response, marked tumor-resident clones.

Germline loops: CDR1 SGHRS, CDR2 YFSETQ. This CDR3 has 15 residues. The V gene lost 0 bases and the J gene lost 7 bases, with 13 bases spanning the gap. The J gene is TRBJ1-4, the V gene TRBV5-1; D remains unclear. This sequence was found in an adult with mismatch repair-deficient cancer. The sample here was peripheral blood, taken 44 weeks after starting pembrolizumab. The chain's CDR3 is CASSLGSALAEKLFF. CDR3 nucleotides: TGCGCCAGCAGCTTGGGGTCAGCCCTTGCTGAAAAACTGTTTTTT.